This TCR beta chain was captured in a study of CXCR3-negative and CXCR3-positive naive CD8 T cells. On the study more broadly: Sequencing yielded roughly 130 million TRB reads, roughly 1.5 +/- 0.3 million per library. Study-wide points: In cryopreserved cells, CXCR3 expression partially decreased, and fresh PBMCs were used in most assays. TCR strength was inferred from TRB CDR3 properties, while surface CD5 was comparable between naive subsets.

Researchers reported sorting every CD8+ T cell subset in triplicate, 250,000 to 350,000 cells per sort. In regard to this clonotype: Its cognate antigen is unknown.

Via 5' RACE with UMI labels, TRB cDNA libraries were prepared. TCRdb reprocessed the 5' RACE reads, with one entry per CDR3 protein and no DNA. The table for this sample gives over 55,000 distinct CDR3 sequences. Per germline, CDR1 SGHDT and CDR2 YYEEEE. This CDR3 has 17 residues. The specimen sequenced was memory CD8+ T cells from blood. The gene calls are TRBV5-6 and TRBJ2-5; TCRdb selects TRBD1, and the lack of DNA leaves this call unchecked. This sequence was found in a human donor in good health. Some clones in this sample may be carry-over from other donors' samples. The CDR3 is CASSFQGDRVFGETQYF.